This T cell receptor beta chain originates from a study of breast tumors, draining lymph nodes, adjacent tissues. Study findings and constraints: Tumors had less TCR diversity than lymph nodes, more than nontumor tissue.

Regarding this clonotype: Its matching antigen is unknown. Possible read error: a much larger clone is one base away.

The CDR3 contains 14 residues. In germline, CDR1 is SNHLY, CDR2 FYNNEI. Axillary draining lymph nodes of breast cancer patients supplied the node samples. MiXCR, run by TCRdb on the multiplex PCR reads, gives a single entry per CDR3 protein. Of some 130,000 distinct CDR3 sequences in the sample, approximately 22% were seen once. The rearrangement joins TRBV2 to TRBJ2-7; D tentatively reads TRBD1 or TRBD2 (5 bases each). This TCR was sampled from a female donor with breast cancer. Some clones in this sample may be carry-over from other donors' samples. The sequenced material came from axillary lymph node tissue. The CDR3 nucleotides read TGTGTCAGCAGTCTCCCCGGGGCCGAGCACGAGCAGTACTTC. It codes for CVSSLPGAEHEQYF.